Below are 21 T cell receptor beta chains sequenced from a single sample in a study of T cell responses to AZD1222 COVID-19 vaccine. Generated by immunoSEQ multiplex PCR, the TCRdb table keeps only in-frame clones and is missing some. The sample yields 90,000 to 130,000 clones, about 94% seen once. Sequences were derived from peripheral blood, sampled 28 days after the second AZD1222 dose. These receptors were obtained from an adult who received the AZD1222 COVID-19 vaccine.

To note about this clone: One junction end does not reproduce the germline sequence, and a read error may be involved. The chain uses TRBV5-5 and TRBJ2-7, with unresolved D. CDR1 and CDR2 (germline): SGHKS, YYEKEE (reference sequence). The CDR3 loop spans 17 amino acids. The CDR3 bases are TGTGCCAGCACCTTGTTAGGGATGGGTTCTGGGACCTACGAGCAGTACTTC. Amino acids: CASTLLGMGSGTYEQYF.

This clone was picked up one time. The CDR3: CASSVRAQELFF. CDR3 in DNA: TGTGCCAGCAGCGTACGGGCCCAGGAGCTGTTTTTT. The rearrangement joins TRBV9 to TRBJ2-2; no firm D call. Trimming left V 1 base short and J 10 bases short, with 8 bases between. The CDR3 contains 12 residues. Germline lookup yields CDR1 SGDLS and CDR2 YYNGEE.

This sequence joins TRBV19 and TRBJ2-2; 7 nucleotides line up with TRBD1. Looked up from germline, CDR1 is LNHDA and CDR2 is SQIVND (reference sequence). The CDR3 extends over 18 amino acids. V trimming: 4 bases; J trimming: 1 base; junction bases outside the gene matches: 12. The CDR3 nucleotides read TGTGCCAGTAGTACACGAGAGGGGGCGCATTGGAACACCGGGGAGCTGTTTTTT. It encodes CASSTREGAHWNTGELFF. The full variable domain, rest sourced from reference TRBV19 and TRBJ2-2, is DGGITQSPKYLFRKEGQNVTLSCEQNLNHDAMYWYRQDPGQGLRLIYYSQIVNDFQKGDIAEGYSVSREKKESFPLTVTSAQKNPTAFYLCASSTREGAHWNTGELFFGEGSRLTVL.

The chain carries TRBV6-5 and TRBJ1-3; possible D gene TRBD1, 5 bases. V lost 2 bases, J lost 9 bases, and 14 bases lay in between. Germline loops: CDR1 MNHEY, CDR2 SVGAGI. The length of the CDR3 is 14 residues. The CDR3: CASSYGGDLTTIYF. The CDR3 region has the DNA TGTGCCAGCAGTTACGGGGGTGATCTAACCACCATATATTTT.

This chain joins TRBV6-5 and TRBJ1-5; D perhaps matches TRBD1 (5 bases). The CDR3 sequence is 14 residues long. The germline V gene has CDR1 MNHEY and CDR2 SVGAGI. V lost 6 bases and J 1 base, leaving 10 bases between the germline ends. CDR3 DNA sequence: TGTGCCAGCAGCCACAAGGGGAGCAATCAGCCCCAGCATTTT. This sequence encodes CASSHKGSNQPQHF.

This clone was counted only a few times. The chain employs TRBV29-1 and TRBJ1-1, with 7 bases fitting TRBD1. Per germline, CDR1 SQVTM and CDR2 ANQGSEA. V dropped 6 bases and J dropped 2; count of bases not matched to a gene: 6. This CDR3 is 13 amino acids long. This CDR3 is CSVRDSGNTEAFF. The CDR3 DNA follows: TGCAGCGTCCGGGACAGTGGAAACACTGAAGCTTTCTTT.

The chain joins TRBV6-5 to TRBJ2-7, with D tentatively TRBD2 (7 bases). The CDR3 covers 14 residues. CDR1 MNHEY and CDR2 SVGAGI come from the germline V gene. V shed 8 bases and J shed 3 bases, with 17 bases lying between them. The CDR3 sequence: CASGGGRGGYEQYF. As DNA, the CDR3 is TGTGCCAGCGGAGGCGGGAGAGGGGGCTACGAGCAGTACTTC.

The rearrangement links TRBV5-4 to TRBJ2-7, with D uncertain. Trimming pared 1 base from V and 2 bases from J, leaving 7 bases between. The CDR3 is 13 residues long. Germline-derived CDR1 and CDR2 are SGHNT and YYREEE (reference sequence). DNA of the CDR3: TGTGCCAGCAGCTTGAACATCCCCTACGAGCAGTACTTC. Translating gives CASSLNIPYEQYF.

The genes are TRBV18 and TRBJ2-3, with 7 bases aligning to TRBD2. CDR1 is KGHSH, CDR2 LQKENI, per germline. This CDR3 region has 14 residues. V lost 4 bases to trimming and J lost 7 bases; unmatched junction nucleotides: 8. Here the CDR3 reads CASSRREGTNTQYF. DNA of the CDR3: TGTGCCAGCTCACGTAGGGAGGGAACAAATACGCAGTATTTT.

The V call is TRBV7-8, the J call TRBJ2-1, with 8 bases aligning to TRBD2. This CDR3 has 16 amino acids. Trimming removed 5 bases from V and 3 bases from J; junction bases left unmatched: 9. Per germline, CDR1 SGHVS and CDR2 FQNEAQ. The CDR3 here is CASSPREGRDYNEQFF. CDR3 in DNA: TGTGCCAGCAGCCCCCGGGAGGGACGGGACTACAATGAGCAGTTCTTC.

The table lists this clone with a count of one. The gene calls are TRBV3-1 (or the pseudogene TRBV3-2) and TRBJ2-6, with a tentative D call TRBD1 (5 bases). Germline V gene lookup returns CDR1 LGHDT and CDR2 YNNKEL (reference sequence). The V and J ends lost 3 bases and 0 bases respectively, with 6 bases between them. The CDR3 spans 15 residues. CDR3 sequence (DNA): TGTGCCAGCAGCCAGGACAACTCTGGGGCCAACGTCCTGACTTTC. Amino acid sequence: CASSQDNSGANVLTF.

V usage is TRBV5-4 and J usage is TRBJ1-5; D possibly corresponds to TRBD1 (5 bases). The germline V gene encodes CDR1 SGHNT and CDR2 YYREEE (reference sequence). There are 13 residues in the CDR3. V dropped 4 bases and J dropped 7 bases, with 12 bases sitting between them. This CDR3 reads CASSTQGLQPQHF. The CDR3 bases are TGTGCCAGCAGCACTCAGGGTTTACAGCCCCAGCATTTT.

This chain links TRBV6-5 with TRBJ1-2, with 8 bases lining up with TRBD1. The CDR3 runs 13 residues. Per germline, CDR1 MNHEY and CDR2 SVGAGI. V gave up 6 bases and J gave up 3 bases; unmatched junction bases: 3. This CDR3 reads CASRQGADYGYTF. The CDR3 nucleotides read TGTGCCAGCAGGCAGGGGGCGGACTATGGCTACACCTTC.

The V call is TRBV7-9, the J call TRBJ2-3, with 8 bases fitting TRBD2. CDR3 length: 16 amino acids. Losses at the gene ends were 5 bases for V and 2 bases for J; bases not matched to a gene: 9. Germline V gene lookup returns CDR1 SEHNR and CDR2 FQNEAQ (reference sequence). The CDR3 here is CASSPVGGAPTDTQYF. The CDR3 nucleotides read TGTGCCAGCAGCCCGGTCGGGGGGGCTCCCACAGATACGCAGTATTTT.

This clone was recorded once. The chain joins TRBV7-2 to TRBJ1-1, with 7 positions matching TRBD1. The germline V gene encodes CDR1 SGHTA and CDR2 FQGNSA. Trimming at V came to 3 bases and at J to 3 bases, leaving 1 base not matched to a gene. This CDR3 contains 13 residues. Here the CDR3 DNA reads TGTGCCAGCAGCTTTCAGGGGGACACTGAAGCTTTCTTT. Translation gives CASSFQGDTEAFF.

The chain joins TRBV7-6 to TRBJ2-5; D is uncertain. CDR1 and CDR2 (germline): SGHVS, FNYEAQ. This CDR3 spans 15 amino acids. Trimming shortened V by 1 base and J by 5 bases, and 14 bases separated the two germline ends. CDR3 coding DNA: TGTGCCAGCAGCTTAGAGATCGGATTCGGGGAGACCCAGTACTTC. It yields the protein CASSLEIGFGETQYF. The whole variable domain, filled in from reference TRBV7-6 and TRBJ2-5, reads GAGVSQSPRYKVTKRGQDVALRCDPISGHVSLYWYRQALGQGPEFLTYFNYEAQQDKSGLPNDRFSAERPEGSISTLTIQRTEQRDSAMYRCASSLEIGFGETQYFGPGTRLLVL.

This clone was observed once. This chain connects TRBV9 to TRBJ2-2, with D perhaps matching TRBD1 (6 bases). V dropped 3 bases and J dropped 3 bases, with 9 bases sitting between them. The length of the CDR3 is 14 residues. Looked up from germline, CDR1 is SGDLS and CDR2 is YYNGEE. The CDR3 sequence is CASSEQGYTGELFF. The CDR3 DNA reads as TGTGCCAGCAGCGAACAGGGTTACACCGGGGAGCTGTTTTTT.

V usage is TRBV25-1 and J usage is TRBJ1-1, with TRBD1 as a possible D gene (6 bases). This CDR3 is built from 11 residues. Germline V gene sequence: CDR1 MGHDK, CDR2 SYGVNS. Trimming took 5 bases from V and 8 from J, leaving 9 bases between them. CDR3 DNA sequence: TGTGCCAGCAGTATACAGGGAGAAGCTTTCTTT. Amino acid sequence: CASSIQGEAFF.

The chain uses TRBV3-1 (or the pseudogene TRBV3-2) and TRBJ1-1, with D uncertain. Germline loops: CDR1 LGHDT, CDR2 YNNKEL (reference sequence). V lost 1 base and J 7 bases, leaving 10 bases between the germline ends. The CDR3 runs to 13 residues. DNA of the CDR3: TGTGCCAGCAGCCAAGCGGCGACTTATGAAGCTTTCTTT. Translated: CASSQAATYEAFF.

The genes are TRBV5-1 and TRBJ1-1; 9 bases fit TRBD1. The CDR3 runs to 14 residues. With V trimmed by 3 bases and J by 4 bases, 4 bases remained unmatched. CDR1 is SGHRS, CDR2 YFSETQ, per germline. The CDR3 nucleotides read TGCGCCAGCAGCTCCTGGACAGGGGCCACTGAAGCTTTCTTT. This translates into CASSSWTGATEAFF.

CDR3 nucleotides: TGTGCCAGTAGTGTGGTCCCTAGAGGTACTGAAGCTTTCTTT. It encodes CASSVVPRGTEAFF. This chain joins TRBV19 and TRBJ1-1; no definite D call. Looked up from germline, CDR1 is LNHDA and CDR2 is SQIVND (reference sequence). The length of the CDR3 is 14 residues. Trimming took 5 bases from V and 5 from J, leaving 15 bases between them.